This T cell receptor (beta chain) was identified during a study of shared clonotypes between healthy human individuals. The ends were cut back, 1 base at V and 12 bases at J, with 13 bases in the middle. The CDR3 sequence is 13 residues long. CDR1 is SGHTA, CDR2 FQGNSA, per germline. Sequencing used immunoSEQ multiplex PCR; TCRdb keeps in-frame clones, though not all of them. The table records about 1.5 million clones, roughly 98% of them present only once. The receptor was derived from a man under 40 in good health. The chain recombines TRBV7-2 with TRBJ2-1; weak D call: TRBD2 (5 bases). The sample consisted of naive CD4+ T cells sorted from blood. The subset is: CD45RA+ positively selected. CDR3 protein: CASSLDGTRRQFF. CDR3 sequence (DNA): TGTGCCAGCAGCTTAGACGGAACTAGGAGGCAGTTCTTC.